This TCR beta chain derives from a study of blood T cell repertoires in COVID-19. Overall study: Some COVID-19 samples were acute and others convalescent; all came from the United States, Italy and Spain. T cells, B-cell-depleted T cells, or PBMCs provided the cDNA or gDNA that served as material.

Germline V gives CDR1 SQVTM, CDR2 ANQGSEA. The CDR3 has 13 amino acids. V shed 7 bases and J shed 4 bases, with 17 bases lying between them. In the original processing: Reference gene primer amplification gave estimated nucleated cell counts. Repertoires were generated with immunoSEQ multiplex PCR, while TCRdb's copy carries only in-frame clones and drops some. V, J and clone size are those of that table, while D and trimming were read from the DNA. The sample lists around 400,000 clones, 89% occurring once. The V call is TRBV29-1, the J call TRBJ2-7; TRBD1 is a possible D gene (5 bases). The sequence came from a man in his forties or fifties with acute or convalescent COVID-19. The sample was peripheral blood. CDR3 nucleotide sequence: TGCAGCGCCGGTTTTGAGACAGTATACGAGCAGTACTTC. Protein: CSAGFETVYEQYF.